This entry is about one T cell receptor beta chain. Self-reported history from a screening survey and questionnaire set each donor's cohort. These data originate in a study of blood T cell repertoires in COVID-19. Study as a whole: Samples of COVID-19 (acute and convalescent) were obtained from the United States, Italy and Spain.

Germline values: CDR1 MGHDK, CDR2 SYGVNS. V lost 6 bases and J lost 0, with 13 bases in between. This CDR3 is 15 amino acids long. Method: immunoSEQ multiplex PCR; TCRdb's copy keeps in-frame clones and lacks some. The data hold over 250,000 clones, with about 91% observed a single time. The chain combines TRBV25-1 with TRBJ2-3, with a tentative D call TRBD1 (6 bases). The receptor was isolated from a woman aged 18-29 years who had recovered from COVID-19. Source material: PBMCs or T cells enriched from blood (not recorded which). Here the CDR3 reads CASSRRQASTDTQYF. CDR3 in DNA: TGTGCCAGCAGCCGCCGACAGGCTAGCACAGATACGCAGTATTTT.